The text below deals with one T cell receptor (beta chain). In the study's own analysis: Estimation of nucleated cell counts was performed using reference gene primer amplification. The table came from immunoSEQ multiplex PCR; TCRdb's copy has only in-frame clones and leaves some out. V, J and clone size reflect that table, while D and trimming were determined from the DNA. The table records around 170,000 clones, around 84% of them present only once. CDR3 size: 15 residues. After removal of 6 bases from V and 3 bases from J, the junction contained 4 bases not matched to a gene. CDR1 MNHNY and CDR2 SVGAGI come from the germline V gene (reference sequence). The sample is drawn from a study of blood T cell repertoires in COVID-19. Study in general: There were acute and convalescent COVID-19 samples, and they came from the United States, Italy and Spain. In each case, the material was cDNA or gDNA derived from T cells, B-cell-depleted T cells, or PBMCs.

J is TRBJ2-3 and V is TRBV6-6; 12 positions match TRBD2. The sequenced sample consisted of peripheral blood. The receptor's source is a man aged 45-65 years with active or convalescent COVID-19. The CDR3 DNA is TGTGCCAGCAGATCTAGCGGGGGGGTTACAGATACGCAGTATTTT. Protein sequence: CASRSSGGVTDTQYF.